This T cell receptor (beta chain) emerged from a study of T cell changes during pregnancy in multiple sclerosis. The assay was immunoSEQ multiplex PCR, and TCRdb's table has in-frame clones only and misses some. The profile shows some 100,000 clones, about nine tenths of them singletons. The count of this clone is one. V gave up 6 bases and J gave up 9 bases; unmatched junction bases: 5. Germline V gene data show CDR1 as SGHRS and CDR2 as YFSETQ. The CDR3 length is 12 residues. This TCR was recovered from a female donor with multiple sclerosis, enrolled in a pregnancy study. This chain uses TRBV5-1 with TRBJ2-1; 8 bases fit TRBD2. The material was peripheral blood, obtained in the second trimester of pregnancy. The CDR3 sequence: CASTREVGEQFF. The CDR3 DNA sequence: TGCGCCAGCACGCGGGAGGTAGGTGAGCAGTTCTTC.